The sequence of this TCR beta chain was determined in a study of shared clonotypes between healthy human individuals. As for the study in general: A donor's plate count was three for CD4 naive and three for CD4 memory; CD8 naive had two and CD8 memory one. Findings and limits, study-wide: Genetic and exposure-history diversity was limited by the small donor number.

Only in-frame clones appear in the TCRdb table, and some are missing; sequencing was by immunoSEQ multiplex PCR. The data show about 2 million clones, around 96% seen once. As to this clone: Antigen: not known.

Cells designated naive CD8 were CD45RO-negative and were positively selected for CCR7, with terminally differentiated effector memory CD45RA+ cells excluded. Sequencing input: naive CD8+ T cells sorted from blood. The receptor's source is a man aged 18 to 30 in good health.

In DNA, the CDR3 is TGTGCTAGTGGTTTGGTACTCGACGGACCTTTGAACACTGAAGCTTTCTTT. It encodes CASGLVLDGPLNTEAFF. This chain links TRBV12-5 with TRBJ1-1, with no clear D. The CDR3 contains 17 residues. Germline CDR1 and CDR2: LGHNT and FRNRAP. V shed 0 bases and J shed 0 bases, with 14 bases lying between them.